The T cell receptor (beta chain) under discussion was sequenced for a study of cytomegalovirus exposure and HLA in healthy donors. Study-wide findings and caveats: A later analysis linked about 17,000 TCR beta sequences to HLA alleles at 0.05 false discovery rate.

This CDR3 comprises 15 residues. Per the germline V gene, CDR1 is SGHTA and CDR2 is FQGNSA. V lost 5 bases to trimming and J lost 3 bases; unmatched junction nucleotides: 7. About this clone itself: The antigen remains unidentified.

The PCR ran on 60 Vbeta and 13 Jbeta primers. Generated by immunoSEQ multiplex PCR, the TCRdb table keeps only in-frame clones and is missing some. The sample has around 140,000 clones; roughly three fifths are singletons. The rearrangement joins TRBV7-2 to TRBJ1-5; 7 bases agree with TRBD1. Sequencing used PBMCs. The receptor was isolated from a woman between 55 and 75 years old in good health and CMV-seronegative. In DNA, the CDR3 is TGTGCCAGCAGCCGGGACAGAAAACTCAATCAGCCCCAGCATTTT. This translates into CASSRDRKLNQPQHF.